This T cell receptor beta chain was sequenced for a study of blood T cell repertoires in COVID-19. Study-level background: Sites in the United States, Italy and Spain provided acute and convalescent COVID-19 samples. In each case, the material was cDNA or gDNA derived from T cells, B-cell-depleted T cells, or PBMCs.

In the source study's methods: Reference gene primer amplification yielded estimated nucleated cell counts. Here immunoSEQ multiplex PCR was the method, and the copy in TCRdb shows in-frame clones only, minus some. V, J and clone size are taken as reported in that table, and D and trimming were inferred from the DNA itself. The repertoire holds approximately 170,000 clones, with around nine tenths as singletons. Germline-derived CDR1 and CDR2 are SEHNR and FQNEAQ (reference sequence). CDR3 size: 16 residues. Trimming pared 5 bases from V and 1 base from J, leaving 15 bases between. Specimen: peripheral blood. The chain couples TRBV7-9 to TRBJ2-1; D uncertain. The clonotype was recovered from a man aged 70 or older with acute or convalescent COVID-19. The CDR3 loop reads CASSPRSSLSYNEQFF. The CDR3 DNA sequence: TGTGCCAGCAGCCCCCGAAGTAGCCTTTCCTACAATGAGCAGTTCTTC.